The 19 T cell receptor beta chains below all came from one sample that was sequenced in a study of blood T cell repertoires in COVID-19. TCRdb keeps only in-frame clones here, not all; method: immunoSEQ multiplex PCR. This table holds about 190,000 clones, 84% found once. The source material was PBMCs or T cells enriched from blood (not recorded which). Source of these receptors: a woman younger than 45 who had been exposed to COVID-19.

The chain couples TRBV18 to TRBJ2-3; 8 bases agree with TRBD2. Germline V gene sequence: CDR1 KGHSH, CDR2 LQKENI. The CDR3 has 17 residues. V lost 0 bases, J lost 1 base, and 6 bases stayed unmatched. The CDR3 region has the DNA TGTGCCAGCTCACCACCCCGGGGGGGCTCTGGCACAGATACGCAGTATTTT. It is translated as CASSPPRGGSGTDTQYF. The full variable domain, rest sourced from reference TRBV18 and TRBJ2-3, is NAGVMQNPRHLVRRRGQEARLRCSPMKGHSHVYWYRQLPEEGLKFMVYLQKENIIDESGMPKERFSAEFPKEGPSILRIQQVVRGDSAAYFCASSPPRGGSGTDTQYFGPGTRLTVL.

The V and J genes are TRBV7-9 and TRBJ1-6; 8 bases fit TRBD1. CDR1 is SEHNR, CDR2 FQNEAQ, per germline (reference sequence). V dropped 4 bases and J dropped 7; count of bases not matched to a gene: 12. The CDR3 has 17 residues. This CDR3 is CASSYITRQGINSPLHF. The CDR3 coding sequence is TGTGCCAGCAGCTACATTACGAGACAGGGGATAAATTCACCCCTCCACTTT.

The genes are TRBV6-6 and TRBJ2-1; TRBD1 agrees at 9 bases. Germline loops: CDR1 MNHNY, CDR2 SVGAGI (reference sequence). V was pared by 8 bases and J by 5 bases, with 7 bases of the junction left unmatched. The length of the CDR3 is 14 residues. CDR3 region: CASLRTGEDNEQFF. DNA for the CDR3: TGTGCCAGCCTGAGGACAGGGGAGGACAATGAGCAGTTCTTC.

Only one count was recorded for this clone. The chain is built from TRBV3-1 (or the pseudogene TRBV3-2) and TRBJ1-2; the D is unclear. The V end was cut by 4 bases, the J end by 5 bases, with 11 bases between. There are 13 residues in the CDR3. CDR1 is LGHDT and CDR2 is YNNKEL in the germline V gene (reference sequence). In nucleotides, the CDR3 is TGTGCCAGCAGCCTGACTCTTGGGTATGGCTACACCTTC. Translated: CASSLTLGYGYTF.

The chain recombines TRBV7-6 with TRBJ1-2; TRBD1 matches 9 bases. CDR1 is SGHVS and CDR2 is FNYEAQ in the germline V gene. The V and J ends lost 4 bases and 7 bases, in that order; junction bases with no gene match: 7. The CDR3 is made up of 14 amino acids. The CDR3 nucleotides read TGTGCCAGCAGCTCACTACAGGGGGCAGGTGGCTACACCTTC. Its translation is CASSSLQGAGGYTF.

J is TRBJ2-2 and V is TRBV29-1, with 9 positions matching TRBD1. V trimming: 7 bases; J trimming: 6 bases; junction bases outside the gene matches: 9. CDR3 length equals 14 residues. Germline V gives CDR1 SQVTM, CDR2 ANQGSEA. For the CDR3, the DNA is TGCAGCGGGGTCGGACAGGGGAGTGCCGGGGAGCTGTTTTTT. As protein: CSGVGQGSAGELFF.

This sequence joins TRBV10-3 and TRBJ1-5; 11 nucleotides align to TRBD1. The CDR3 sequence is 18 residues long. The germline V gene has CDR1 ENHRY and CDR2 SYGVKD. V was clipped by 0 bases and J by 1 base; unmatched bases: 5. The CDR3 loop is CAISESGTGGMSNQPQHF. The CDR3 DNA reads TGTGCCATCAGTGAGTCCGGGACAGGGGGGATGAGCAATCAGCCCCAGCATTTT.

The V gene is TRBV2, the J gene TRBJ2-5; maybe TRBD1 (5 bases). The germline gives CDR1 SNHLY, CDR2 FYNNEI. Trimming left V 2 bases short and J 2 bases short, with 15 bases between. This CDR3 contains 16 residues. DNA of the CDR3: TGTGCCAGCAGTGAACAGGGCATAGGCGAACAAGAGACCCAGTACTTC. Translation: CASSEQGIGEQETQYF.

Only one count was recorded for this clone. CDR3 nucleotide sequence: TGTGCCAGCAGCTTGTTAGGCAGGGGGCAAGAGACCCAGTACTTC. Its translation is CASSLLGRGQETQYF. The chain employs TRBV5-5 and TRBJ2-5, with 7 bases that match TRBD1. V shed 1 base and J 2 bases; nucleotides not matched to a gene: 5. Germline CDR1 reads SGHKS; CDR2 reads YYEKEE (reference sequence). The CDR3 has 15 residues.

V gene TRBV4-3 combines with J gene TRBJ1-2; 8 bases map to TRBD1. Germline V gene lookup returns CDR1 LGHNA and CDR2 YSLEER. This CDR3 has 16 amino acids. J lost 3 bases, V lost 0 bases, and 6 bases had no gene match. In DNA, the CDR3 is TGCGCCAGCAGCCAAGACCGGACAGGGCTCTACTATGGCTACACCTTC. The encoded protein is CASSQDRTGLYYGYTF.

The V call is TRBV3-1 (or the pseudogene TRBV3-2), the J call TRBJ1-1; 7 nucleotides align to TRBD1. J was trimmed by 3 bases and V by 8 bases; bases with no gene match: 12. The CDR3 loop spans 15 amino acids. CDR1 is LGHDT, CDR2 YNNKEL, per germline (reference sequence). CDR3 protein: CASANRGEPHTEAFF. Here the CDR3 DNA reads TGTGCCAGCGCGAACAGGGGTGAGCCCCACACTGAAGCTTTCTTT.

The CDR3 DNA reads TGTGCCAGCAGCTTGGCCATCGGTCGGTCTAGCAATCAGCCCCAGCATTTT. As protein: CASSLAIGRSSNQPQHF. The chain combines TRBV5-6 with TRBJ1-5; D not resolved. Trimming removed 0 bases from V and 0 bases from J, with 13 bases in between. Germline CDR1 and CDR2: SGHDT and YYEEEE. The CDR3 spans 17 residues.

The CDR3 region has the DNA TGTGCCAGCAGTCACCCAGGGACAGGGCAAGAGACCCAGTACTTC. Encoded protein: CASSHPGTGQETQYF. The chain couples TRBV28 to TRBJ2-5, with TRBD1 identical over 9 bases. V shed 5 bases, J shed 2 bases, and the junction held 6 bases outside the gene matches. The CDR3 totals 15 residues. Germline values: CDR1 MDHEN, CDR2 SYDVKM.

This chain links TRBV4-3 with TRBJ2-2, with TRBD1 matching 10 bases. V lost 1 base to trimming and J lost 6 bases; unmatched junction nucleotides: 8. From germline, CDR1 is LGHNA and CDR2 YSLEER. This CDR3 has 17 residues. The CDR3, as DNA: TGCGCCAGCAGCCAAGGACAGGGGGCTAACTCAGCCGGGGAGCTGTTTTTT. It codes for CASSQGQGANSAGELFF.

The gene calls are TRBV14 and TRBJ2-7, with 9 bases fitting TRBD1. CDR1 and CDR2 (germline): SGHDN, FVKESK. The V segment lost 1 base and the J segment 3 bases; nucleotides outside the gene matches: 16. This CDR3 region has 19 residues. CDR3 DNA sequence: TGTGCCAGCAGCCAAGCGATGAGCACAGGGGGCCCCCCGGACTACGAGCAGTACTTC. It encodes CASSQAMSTGGPPDYEQYF.

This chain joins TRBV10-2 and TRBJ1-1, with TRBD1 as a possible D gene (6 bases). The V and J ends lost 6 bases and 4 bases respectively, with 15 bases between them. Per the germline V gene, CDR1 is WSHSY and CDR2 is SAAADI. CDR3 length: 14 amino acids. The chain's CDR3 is CASSHWTEATEAFF. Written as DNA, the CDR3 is TGCGCCAGCAGCCACTGGACAGAGGCCACTGAAGCTTTCTTT.

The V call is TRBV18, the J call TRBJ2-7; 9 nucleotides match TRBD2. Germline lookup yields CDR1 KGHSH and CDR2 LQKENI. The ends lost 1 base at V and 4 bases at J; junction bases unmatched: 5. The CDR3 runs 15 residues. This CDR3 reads CASSPLAGVEYEQYF. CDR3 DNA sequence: TGTGCCAGCTCACCACTAGCGGGGGTGGAATACGAGCAGTACTTC. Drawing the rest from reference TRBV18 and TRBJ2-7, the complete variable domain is NAGVMQNPRHLVRRRGQEARLRCSPMKGHSHVYWYRQLPEEGLKFMVYLQKENIIDESGMPKERFSAEFPKEGPSILRIQQVVRGDSAAYFCASSPLAGVEYEQYFGPGTRLTVT.

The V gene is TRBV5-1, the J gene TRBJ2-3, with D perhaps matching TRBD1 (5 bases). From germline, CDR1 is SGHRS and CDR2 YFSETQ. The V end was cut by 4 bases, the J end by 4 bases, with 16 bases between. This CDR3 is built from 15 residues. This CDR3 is CASSPFGQGADTQYF. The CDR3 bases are TGCGCCAGCAGCCCCTTCGGGCAGGGCGCAGATACGCAGTATTTT.

CDR3 sequence reads: CASSPDRVDGYTF. The CDR3 DNA reads TGTGCCAGCAGCCCTGACAGGGTTGATGGCTACACCTTC. The J gene is TRBJ1-2, the V gene TRBV7-2, with TRBD1 matching 7 bases. There are 13 residues in the CDR3. Germline-derived CDR1 and CDR2 are SGHTA and FQGNSA. J lost 6 bases, V lost 5 bases, and 6 bases had no gene match. The full variable domain, with the rest looked up from reference TRBV7-2 and TRBJ1-2, is GAGVSQSPSNKVTEKGKDVELRCDPISGHTALYWYRQSLGQGLEFLIYFQGNSAPDKSGLPSDRFSAERTGGSVSTLTIQRTQQEDSAVYLCASSPDRVDGYTFGSGTRLTVV.